This TCR beta chain was obtained from a study of shared clonotypes between healthy human individuals. Across the study: Aged 18 to 49, the donors were a couple of women and a few men. The study, taken as a whole, reports: Memory subsets generally showed lower estimated richness than naive subsets.

Splitting of each subset's genomic DNA was done evenly across several immunoSEQ plates. TCRdb keeps only in-frame clones here, not all; method: immunoSEQ multiplex PCR. The top ten hold less than 2% of the sample, which has around 750,000 clones, about 74% seen once. CD4+ cells were split into CD45RA+ naive and CD45RA-negative memory subsets. For this clone: Antigen unknown.

Trimming shortened V by 8 bases and J by 3 bases, and 17 bases separated the two germline ends. CDR3 size: 15 residues. The germline gives CDR1 MNHNS, CDR2 SASEGT. The V and J genes are TRBV6-1 and TRBJ1-3, with D unclear. The sequence came from a woman aged 25 to 39 in good health. The sequenced sample consisted of memory CD4+ T cells sorted from blood. The subset here: CD45RA-negative fraction. CDR3 region: CASGRDSLIGNTIYF. As DNA, the CDR3 is TGTGCCAGCGGGCGAGATAGCCTTATTGGAAACACCATATATTTT.